What follows are 18 T cell receptor beta chains derived from one specimen sequenced in a study of T cell responses to AZD1222 COVID-19 vaccine (dated by TCRdb to about 2021). Library construction relied on the immunoSEQ multiplex PCR assay. The immuneACCESS repertoire file appears here via TCRdb, limited to in-frame rearrangements. These files lack a portion of the clones; in checked studies, under half of the deficit traces to unresolved V genes, and the cause of the others is not known. The sample has about 110,000 clones on record, 75% to 90% of them singletons. Roughly two fifths of the sample rests with the top ten. What the time point label conveys for this sample: about 28 days (+/-7) after the second vaccine dose. The input for sequencing was peripheral blood, taken 28 days after the second AZD1222 dose. Source of these receptors: an adult who received the AZD1222 COVID-19 vaccine.

This chain uses TRBV27 with TRBJ1-6, with 9 bases identical to TRBD1. V lost 8 bases and J lost 10; bases outside the gene matches: 15. CDR1 is MNHEY and CDR2 is SMNVEV in the germline V gene (reference sequence). There are 16 residues in the CDR3. The CDR3 DNA reads TGTGCCAGCCGTTCTCCCGGGACAGGGCTTTACTCACCCCTCCACTTT. It is translated as CASRSPGTGLYSPLHF.

J is TRBJ2-5 and V is TRBV7-2; D is undetermined. The germline V and J ends were trimmed by 6 bases and 2 bases, with 10 bases remaining between them. The CDR3 is 13 amino acids. Germline V gene data show CDR1 as SGHTA and CDR2 as FQGNSA. This CDR3 is CASRSTQQETQYF. The CDR3 DNA sequence: TGTGCCAGCAGATCTACACAGCAAGAGACCCAGTACTTC.

The rearrangement uses TRBV7-8 and TRBJ1-5; possibly TRBD1 for D (6 bases). This CDR3 is built from 15 residues. In germline, CDR1 is SGHVS, CDR2 FQNEAQ. With 5 bases removed from V and 7 bases from J, the gap between germline ends came to 18 bases. CDR3 sequence reads: CASSILTGWEQPQHF. CDR3 coding DNA: TGTGCCAGCAGCATCTTGACAGGCTGGGAACAGCCCCAGCATTTT.

The V call is TRBV7-2, the J call TRBJ1-1; D is possibly TRBD1 (6 bases). Germline V gene data show CDR1 as SGHTA and CDR2 as FQGNSA. Trimming took off 5 bases at V and 0 bases at J, with 10 bases between the two ends. The CDR3 is 14 residues long. The CDR3 DNA reads as TGTGCCAGCAGCAGAGGACAGATGAACACTGAAGCTTTCTTT. This codes for CASSRGQMNTEAFF. Combining the CDR3 with reference TRBV7-2 and TRBJ1-1 gives the whole variable domain GAGVSQSPSNKVTEKGKDVELRCDPISGHTALYWYRQSLGQGLEFLIYFQGNSAPDKSGLPSDRFSAERTGGSVSTLTIQRTQQEDSAVYLCASSRGQMNTEAFFGQGTRLTVV.

The chain couples TRBV7-9 to TRBJ1-2, with 12 positions matching TRBD1. Per germline, CDR1 SEHNR and CDR2 FQNEAQ (reference sequence). The V and J ends lost 7 bases and 8 bases, in that order; junction bases with no gene match: 20. This CDR3 comprises 18 residues. The CDR3 reads CASTIDLGDRGPLRGYTF. Here the CDR3 DNA reads TGTGCCAGCACCATTGACCTAGGGGACAGGGGGCCCTTGAGAGGCTACACCTTC.

The chain uses TRBV4-3 and TRBJ2-6, with D possibly being TRBD2 (5 bases). V gave up 0 bases and J gave up 0 bases, with 6 bases separating them. The germline V gene encodes CDR1 LGHNA and CDR2 YSLEER. This CDR3 spans 16 amino acids. Written as DNA, the CDR3 is TGCGCCAGCAGCCAAGAACGGGGCTCTGGGGCCAACGTCCTGACTTTC. Encoded protein: CASSQERGSGANVLTF.

V and J are TRBV11-2 and TRBJ2-6; D not resolved. Germline loops: CDR1 SGHAT, CDR2 FQNNGV. There are 15 residues in the CDR3. V was clipped by 4 bases and J by 1 base, with 8 bases between them. As DNA, the CDR3 is TGTGCCAGCAGCTCCCAGCAATCTGGGGCCAACGTCCTGACTTTC. Its translation is CASSSQQSGANVLTF.

V is TRBV10-3 and J is TRBJ1-6; D is undetermined. Germline lookup yields CDR1 ENHRY and CDR2 SYGVKD. V lost 8 bases, J lost 2 bases, and 13 bases lay in between. The CDR3 spans 15 residues. CDR3 sequence: CAISEGPPYNSPLHF. DNA for the CDR3: TGTGCCATCTCGGAGGGTCCGCCCTATAATTCACCCCTCCACTTT.

The chain combines TRBV24-1 with TRBJ2-1; 8 bases map to TRBD1. The germline V gene encodes CDR1 KGHDR and CDR2 SFDVKD. Losses at the gene ends were 2 bases for V and 4 bases for J; bases not matched to a gene: 9. CDR3 length equals 17 residues. CDR3 sequence (DNA): TGTGCCACCAGTGATTCGTTGGGGACAGGCCTTTACAATGAGCAGTTCTTC. The encoded protein is CATSDSLGTGLYNEQFF.

The chain uses TRBV10-1 and TRBJ1-1, with 7 bases that match TRBD1. The CDR3 contains 12 residues. J gave up 11 bases and V 0 bases, and 3 bases lay outside the gene matches. Germline CDR1 WNHNN, CDR2 SYGVQD (reference sequence). This CDR3 reads CASSESQGVAFF. In DNA form, the CDR3 reads TGCGCCAGCAGTGAGTCGCAGGGGGTGGCTTTCTTT.

This chain connects TRBV19 to TRBJ1-2; weak D call: TRBD1 (5 bases). Germline lookup yields CDR1 LNHDA and CDR2 SQIVND (reference sequence). Between the trimmed V and J ends, which lost 3 bases and 0 bases, there was a span of 11 bases. The CDR3 spans 15 residues. CDR3 nucleotide sequence: TGTGCCAGTAGTATCCCCTCAGGGTCTAACTATGGCTACACCTTC. It specifies CASSIPSGSNYGYTF.

The chain combines TRBV15 with TRBJ2-7; D is ambiguous. Trimming stripped 5 bases from V and 2 bases from J, with 16 bases between. This CDR3 is 15 amino acids long. Germline V CDR1 and CDR2: LNHNV, YYDKDF (reference sequence). The CDR3 protein is CATSDPGRGPYEQYF. The CDR3 region has the DNA TGTGCCACCAGCGACCCCGGACGAGGTCCCTACGAGCAGTACTTC.

Points on this clone: A junction boundary mismatches the germline segment, possibly from a read error. The V and J genes are TRBV30 and TRBJ2-7; 8 bases line up with TRBD1. This CDR3 is built from 14 residues. Per germline, CDR1 GTSNPN and CDR2 SVGIG (reference sequence). CDR3: CAWKKSTGPDRVHF. In DNA, the CDR3 is TGTGCCTGGAAAAAGTCGACGGGTCCGGACAGGGTGCACTTC.

The chain couples TRBV3-1 (or the pseudogene TRBV3-2) to TRBJ1-2; D is undetermined. The CDR3 is 13 amino acids. The V and J ends lost 5 bases and 2 bases respectively, with 9 bases between them. Germline lookup yields CDR1 LGHDT and CDR2 YNNKEL (reference sequence). CDR3 loop: CASSTLTNYGYTF. CDR3 coding DNA: TGTGCCAGCAGCACGCTGACCAACTATGGCTACACCTTC.

The chain carries TRBV7-2 and TRBJ2-1, with D possibly TRBD1 on 5 matching bases. The ends were cut back, 1 base at V and 6 bases at J, with 10 bases in the middle. Germline values: CDR1 SGHTA, CDR2 FQGNSA. CDR3 size: 14 residues. The CDR3 protein is CASSLGPGSNEQFF. CDR3 bases: TGTGCCAGCAGCTTAGGACCAGGGTCCAATGAGCAGTTCTTC. The full variable domain, with the rest looked up from reference TRBV7-2 and TRBJ2-1, is GAGVSQSPSNKVTEKGKDVELRCDPISGHTALYWYRQSLGQGLEFLIYFQGNSAPDKSGLPSDRFSAERTGGSVSTLTIQRTQQEDSAVYLCASSLGPGSNEQFFGPGTRLTVL.

This chain uses TRBV5-1 with TRBJ2-5; D call uncertain. The length of the CDR3 is 14 residues. With 2 bases removed from V and 0 bases from J, the gap between germline ends came to 8 bases. In germline, CDR1 is SGHRS, CDR2 YFSETQ. The DNA of the CDR3 is TGCGCCAGCAGCTTCCAGAAAGACCAAGAGACCCAGTACTTC. This sequence encodes CASSFQKDQETQYF.

The chain links TRBV7-8 to TRBJ1-1; D is uncertain. Trimming took 1 base from V and 1 from J, leaving 7 bases between them. The CDR3 is 14 amino acids. Germline V gene lookup returns CDR1 SGHVS and CDR2 FQNEAQ. The CDR3 here is CASSLGHSNTEAFF. CDR3 nucleotides: TGTGCCAGCAGCTTAGGACATTCGAACACTGAAGCTTTCTTT. Variable domain in full (rest from reference TRBV7-8 and TRBJ1-1): GAGVSQSPRYKVAKRGQDVALRCDPISGHVSLFWYQQALGQGPEFLTYFQNEAQLDKSGLPSDRFFAERPEGSVSTLKIQRTQQEDSAVYLCASSLGHSNTEAFFGQGTRLTVV.

This clone showed up just once. In DNA, the CDR3 is TGTGCCAGCAGCTTATATGGCGCTAGGACAGGGCGGAACTACGAGCAGTACTTC. It yields the protein CASSLYGARTGRNYEQYF. V usage is TRBV7-2 and J usage is TRBJ2-7, with 8 nucleotides matching TRBD1. The V gene's germline CDR1 is SGHTA and CDR2 FQGNSA. The CDR3 spans 18 residues. V lost 2 bases, J lost 3 bases, and 15 bases stayed unmatched.